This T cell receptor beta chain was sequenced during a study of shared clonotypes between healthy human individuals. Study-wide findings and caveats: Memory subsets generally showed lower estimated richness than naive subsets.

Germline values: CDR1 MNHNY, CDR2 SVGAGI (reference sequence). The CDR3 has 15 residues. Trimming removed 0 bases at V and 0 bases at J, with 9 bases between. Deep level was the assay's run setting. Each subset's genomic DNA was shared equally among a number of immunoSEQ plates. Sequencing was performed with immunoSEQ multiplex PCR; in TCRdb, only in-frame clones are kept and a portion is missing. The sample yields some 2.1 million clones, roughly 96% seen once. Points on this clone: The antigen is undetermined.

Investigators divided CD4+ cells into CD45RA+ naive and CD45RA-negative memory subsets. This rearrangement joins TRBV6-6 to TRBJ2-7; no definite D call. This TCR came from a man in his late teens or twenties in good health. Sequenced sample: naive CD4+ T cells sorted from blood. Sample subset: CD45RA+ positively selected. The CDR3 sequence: CASSYSSVVSYEQYF. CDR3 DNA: TGTGCCAGCAGTTACTCGTCAGTGGTCTCCTACGAGCAGTACTTC.